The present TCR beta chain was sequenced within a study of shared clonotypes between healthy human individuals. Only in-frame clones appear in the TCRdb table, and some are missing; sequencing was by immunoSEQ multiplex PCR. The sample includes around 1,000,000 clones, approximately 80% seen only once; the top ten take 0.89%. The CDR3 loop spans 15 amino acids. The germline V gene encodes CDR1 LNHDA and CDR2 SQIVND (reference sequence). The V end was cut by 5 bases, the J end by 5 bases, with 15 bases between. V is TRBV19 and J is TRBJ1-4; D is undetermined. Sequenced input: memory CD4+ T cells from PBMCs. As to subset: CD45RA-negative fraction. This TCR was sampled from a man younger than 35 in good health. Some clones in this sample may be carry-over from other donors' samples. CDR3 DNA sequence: TGTGCCAGTAGTTTGATGGGCCGGCAAAATGAAAAACTGTTTTTT. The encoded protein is CASSLMGRQNEKLFF.